Shown below are 20 T cell receptor beta chains from a single sample sequenced in a study of cytomegalovirus exposure and HLA in healthy donors. PCR used 60 Vbeta primers and 13 Jbeta primers. Method: immunoSEQ multiplex PCR; TCRdb's copy keeps in-frame clones and lacks some. The sample lists approximately 280,000 clones, about 87% occurring once. Sample: PBMCs. All receptors come from a woman under 30 in good health and CMV-seronegative.

The chain joins TRBV9 to TRBJ1-4; D ambiguous. The CDR3 sequence is 14 residues long. Trimming pared 1 base from V and 12 bases from J, leaving 16 bases between. Germline values: CDR1 SGDLS, CDR2 YYNGEE. CDR3 sequence (DNA): TGTGCCAGCAGCGTAACAATCCTGGGTGAGGAACTGTTTTTT. Residues: CASSVTILGEELFF.

The V and J genes are TRBV6-1 and TRBJ1-2; TRBD1 matches 7 bases. Losses at the gene ends were 5 bases for V and 12 bases for J; bases not matched to a gene: 12. This CDR3 is built from 13 residues. Germline-derived CDR1 and CDR2 are MNHNS and SASEGT. CDR3 in amino acids: CASSSDSRQGHTF. The DNA of the CDR3 is TGTGCCAGCAGTTCAGACTCGAGACAGGGACACACCTTC.

The CDR3 spells CASSPGTGSSGANVLTF. The CDR3 DNA sequence: TGTGCCAGCAGCCCCGGGACAGGCTCGTCTGGGGCCAACGTCCTGACTTTC. The J gene is TRBJ2-6, the V gene TRBV13; 8 bases fit TRBD1. Unmatched junction bases numbered 7, after V lost 5 bases and J lost 1 base. The CDR3 sequence is 17 residues long. In germline, CDR1 is PRHDT, CDR2 FYEKMQ (reference sequence).

The rearrangement uses TRBV5-6 and TRBJ2-1; maybe TRBD2 (5 bases). The ends were cut back, 0 bases at V and 10 bases at J, with 8 bases in the middle. Germline values: CDR1 SGHDT, CDR2 YYEEEE. This CDR3 contains 12 residues. CDR3 sequence: CASSLGRAEQFF. In nucleotides, the CDR3 is TGTGCCAGCAGCTTGGGGCGGGCCGAGCAGTTCTTC.

This rearrangement joins TRBV6-1 to TRBJ2-5, with 13 bases fitting TRBD2. CDR3 length: 18 residues. V lost 3 bases and J lost 1; bases outside the gene matches: 8. Germline CDR1 and CDR2: MNHNS and SASEGT. As DNA, the CDR3 is TGTGCCAGCAGTGATACCGTGGGACTAGCGGGGTTCCAAGAGACCCAGTACTTC. Its protein is CASSDTVGLAGFQETQYF.

The chain has TRBV5-4 and TRBJ2-3; TRBD2 agrees at 9 bases. The junction had 5 bases not matched to a gene; V was cut back by 1 base and J by 2 bases. CDR3 size: 16 residues. Germline V CDR1 and CDR2: SGHNT, YYREEE (reference sequence). CDR3 sequence (DNA): TGTGCCAGCAGCTTGTCGCTAGCGGGAAACACAGATACGCAGTATTTT. Translating gives CASSLSLAGNTDTQYF.

The V call is TRBV27, the J call TRBJ2-3, with 14 bases matching TRBD2. V was pared by 5 bases and J by 5 bases, with 9 bases of the junction left unmatched. The germline V gene has CDR1 MNHEY and CDR2 SMNVEV (reference sequence). This CDR3 comprises 17 residues. As DNA, the CDR3 is TGTGCCAGCAGTCCCCGACTAGCGGGGGGGCGCCAAGATACGCAGTATTTT. Residues: CASSPRLAGGRQDTQYF.

Notes on this clone: The same CDR3 is also encoded by other DNA sequences in this sample. This sequence joins TRBV2 and TRBJ1-6; D not resolved. There are 13 residues in the CDR3. Trimming stripped 9 bases from V and 0 bases from J, with 6 bases between. Germline CDR1 reads SNHLY; CDR2 reads FYNNEI. In nucleotides, the CDR3 is TGTGCCAGTACCTACTCCTATAATTCACCCCTCCACTTT. Protein sequence: CASTYSYNSPLHF.

This clone was seen more than once but under ten times. The V call is TRBV19, the J call TRBJ1-1; the D is unclear. The CDR3 length is 15 residues. Germline-derived CDR1 and CDR2 are LNHDA and SQIVND (reference sequence). The V gene lost 1 base and the J gene lost 1 base, with 10 bases spanning the gap. CDR3 in DNA: TGTGCCAGTAGTATAGGGTGGGCAACGAACACTGAAGCTTTCTTT. Translation: CASSIGWATNTEAFF.

This clone came up once. This chain connects TRBV11-2 to TRBJ2-1; tentatively, D is TRBD1 (5 bases). Trimming shortened V by 3 bases and J by 9 bases, and 6 bases separated the two germline ends. Germline CDR1 SGHAT, CDR2 FQNNGV. This CDR3 is 11 amino acids long. The DNA for the CDR3 is TGTGCCAGCAGCTTGACAGTTGAGCAGTTCTTC. Translation: CASSLTVEQFF.

This clone was detected once. The V gene is TRBV13, the J gene TRBJ2-5; 7 nucleotides agree with TRBD1. This CDR3 comprises 17 residues. The trim removed 4 bases at V and 5 bases at J, leaving 16 bases unmatched. Germline CDR1 is PRHDT and CDR2 is FYEKMQ (reference sequence). CDR3 nucleotides: TGTGCCAGCAGCTCAAGGGGGCTAGGGGCGAGCCTTGAGACCCAGTACTTC. Its protein product is CASSSRGLGASLETQYF.

The chain employs TRBV9 and TRBJ2-3; 8 positions match TRBD1. The germline V gene has CDR1 SGDLS and CDR2 YYNGEE. The CDR3 contains 14 residues. J gave up 3 bases and V 2 bases, and 2 bases lay outside the gene matches. The CDR3: CASSVQGATDTQYF. CDR3 in DNA: TGTGCCAGCAGCGTCCAGGGGGCAACAGATACGCAGTATTTT.

This clone came up a few times. This chain joins TRBV18 and TRBJ1-1; tentatively, D is TRBD1 (6 bases). This CDR3 region has 15 residues. Trimming left V 1 base short and J 0 bases short, with 9 bases between. CDR1 is KGHSH, CDR2 LQKENI, per germline. CDR3 DNA: TGTGCCAGCTCACCACAGGGACACCTGAACACTGAAGCTTTCTTT. This gives the protein CASSPQGHLNTEAFF.

In the case of this clone: The junction and the germline gene differ at one end; a read error may be behind it. The V call is TRBV7-9, the J call TRBJ2-7, with a tentative D call TRBD1 (6 bases). The germline gives CDR1 SEHNR, CDR2 FQNEAQ (reference sequence). The CDR3 loop spans 17 amino acids. The CDR3 DNA sequence: TGTTCCAGCAGCACTAACGAAGGGGGACAAGACAGGCGCGAGCAGTACTTC. It is translated as CSSSTNEGGQDRREQYF.

Note on this clone: Different DNA sequences within this sample yield the same CDR3. The V gene is TRBV9, the J gene TRBJ2-7, with 8 bases identical to TRBD2. CDR3 length: 14 amino acids. V lost 0 bases, J lost 3 bases, and 2 bases stayed unmatched. Germline lookup yields CDR1 SGDLS and CDR2 YYNGEE. The CDR3 DNA follows: TGTGCCAGCAGCGTAGGCAGCGGGGGCTACGAGCAGTACTTC. It translates to CASSVGSGGYEQYF. The full variable domain, with the rest looked up from reference TRBV9 and TRBJ2-7, is DSGVTQTPKHLITATGQRVTLRCSPRSGDLSVYWYQQSLDQGLQFLIQYYNGEERAKGNILERFSAQQFPDLHSELNLSSLELGDSALYFCASSVGSGGYEQYFGPGTRLTVT.

The rearrangement uses TRBV6-1 and TRBJ1-2; 9 bases agree with TRBD1. The J segment lost 2 bases and the V segment lost 6 bases, leaving 4 bases of the junction unmatched. The CDR3 extends over 14 amino acids. Germline loops: CDR1 MNHNS, CDR2 SASEGT. CDR3 protein: CASRWTGENYGYTF. The CDR3 nucleotides are TGTGCCAGCAGGTGGACAGGGGAAAACTATGGCTACACCTTC.

The genes are TRBV19 and TRBJ1-5; 8 nucleotides agree with TRBD1. The CDR3 is 14 residues long. Per the germline V gene, CDR1 is LNHDA and CDR2 is SQIVND (reference sequence). The junction had 5 bases not matched to a gene; V was cut back by 6 bases and J by 4 bases. The DNA for the CDR3 is TGTGCCAGTAGGACAGGGGTGGTAAATCAGCCCCAGCATTTT. It encodes CASRTGVVNQPQHF. Variable domain in full (rest from reference TRBV19 and TRBJ1-5): DGGITQSPKYLFRKEGQNVTLSCEQNLNHDAMYWYRQDPGQGLRLIYYSQIVNDFQKGDIAEGYSVSREKKESFPLTVTSAQKNPTAFYLCASRTGVVNQPQHFGDGTRLSIL.

V is TRBV28 and J is TRBJ2-7; a weak D match, TRBD1 (6 bases). Germline V gene data show CDR1 as MDHEN and CDR2 as SYDVKM. Trimming removed 6 bases from V and 0 bases from J, with 15 bases in between. The CDR3 runs 15 residues. The CDR3 sequence: CASSSGTPNSYEQYF. The CDR3 nucleotides are TGTGCCAGCAGCTCCGGGACACCTAACTCCTACGAGCAGTACTTC.

The V gene is TRBV19, the J gene TRBJ1-1; TRBD1 aligns across 8 bases. This CDR3 comprises 14 residues. Losses at the gene ends were 3 bases for V and 1 base for J; bases not matched to a gene: 1. Per germline, CDR1 LNHDA and CDR2 SQIVND (reference sequence). CDR3 amino acids: CASSITGGNTEAFF. The CDR3 DNA is TGTGCCAGTAGTATTACAGGGGGGAACACTGAAGCTTTCTTT.

This clone was seen only once. This rearrangement joins TRBV28 to TRBJ1-3; TRBD1 aligns across 12 bases. CDR1 is MDHEN, CDR2 SYDVKM, per germline. The CDR3 is made up of 17 amino acids. V shed 4 bases, J shed 4 bases, and the junction held 8 bases outside the gene matches. CDR3 DNA: TGTGCCAGCAGTTCTCAGGGACAGGGGGCGCTGGGAAACACCATATATTTT. It translates to CASSSQGQGALGNTIYF.